The T cell receptor beta chain under discussion was sequenced for a study of T-cell memory formation after mild COVID-19. As for the study in general: Across donors, TCR clusters were largely donor specific. Findings and limits, study-wide: The study found contracting CD4+ clones mainly in CM and EM and contracting CD8+ clones in EMRA. Clones contracting across day 15 to 85 had a balanced CD4/CD8 profile; later expanding clones leaned CD4+.

TCRalpha and TCRbeta libraries used 5'RACE with constant-segment primers and UMIs. TCRdb passed the 5' RACE reads through MiXCR, listing each CDR3 protein once. The table lists approximately 260,000 distinct CDR3 sequences, about 17% of them singletons. Turning to this clonotype: Antigen: not known.

Germline V gene sequence: CDR1 SGHVS, CDR2 FQNEAQ. Trimming left V 7 bases short and J 0 bases short, with 12 bases between. The CDR3 is made up of 14 amino acids. This sequence originates from a man aged 18 to 29 who had mild COVID-19 (a few samples of this study predate the infection). Cell type and time point are not known. The sequenced sample was PBMCs or a T cell subset sorted from them (not recorded which). The V and J genes are TRBV7-8 and TRBJ2-5, with D maybe TRBD2 (6 bases). CDR3 region: CASKPGRHQETQYF. CDR3 nucleotide sequence: TGTGCCAGCAAACCAGGGAGGCACCAAGAGACCCAGTACTTC.